This T cell receptor (beta chain) was captured by sequencing in a study of cytomegalovirus exposure and HLA in healthy donors. Study outcomes and limitations: Association of 16,951 TCR beta sequences with HLA alleles was found at 0.05 false discovery rate in a later analysis. Later analysis demonstrated an association between a missense DCLRE1C variant and TCR beta V- and J-gene trimming. Previously analyzed data showed that most TCR beta V segments were productive at a frequency of about 87% or about 30%.

For this clone: Its antigen is not identified.

The length of the CDR3 is 15 residues. Germline V gene sequence: CDR1 LNHNV, CDR2 YYDKDF (reference sequence). The V gene lost 3 bases and the J gene lost 3 bases, with 15 bases spanning the gap. Primers: 60 Vbeta forward and 13 Jbeta reverse. Profiled with immunoSEQ multiplex PCR; TCRdb holds only in-frame clones, not every one. The sample lists over 100,000 clones, approximately 70% occurring once. The specimen sequenced was PBMCs. The TCR originated in a woman under 40 in good health and CMV-seronegative. The rearrangement joins TRBV15 to TRBJ2-7, with D tentatively TRBD1 (5 bases). CDR3 residues: CATSSALTVNYEQYF. CDR3 bases: TGTGCCACCAGCAGCGCATTGACAGTAAACTACGAGCAGTACTTC.